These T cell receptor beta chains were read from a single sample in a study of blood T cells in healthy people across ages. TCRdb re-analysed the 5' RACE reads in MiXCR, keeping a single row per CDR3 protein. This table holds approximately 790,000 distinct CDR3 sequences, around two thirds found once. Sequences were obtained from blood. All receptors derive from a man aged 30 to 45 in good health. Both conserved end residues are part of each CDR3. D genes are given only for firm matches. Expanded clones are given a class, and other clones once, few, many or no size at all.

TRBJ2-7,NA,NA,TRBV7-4,CASNLGHRSYEQYF,TGTGCCAGCAACCTGGGACACCGATCCTACGAGCAGTACTTC
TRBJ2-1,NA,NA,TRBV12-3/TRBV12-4,CASSFLQGDSYNEQFF,TGTGCCAGCAGTTTCCTACAGGGCGACTCCTACAATGAGCAGTTCTTC
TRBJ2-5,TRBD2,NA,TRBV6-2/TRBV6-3,CASSYLIGGGWQETQYF,TGTGCCAGCAGTTACCTCATCGGCGGGGGTTGGCAAGAGACCCAGTACTTC
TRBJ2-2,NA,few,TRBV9,CASSVVPGELFF,TGTGCCAGCAGCGTAGTCCCCGGGGAGCTGTTTTTT
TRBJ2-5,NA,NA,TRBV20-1,CSANLAPVPQETQYF,TGCAGTGCTAACCTAGCTCCCGTCCCCCAAGAGACCCAGTACTTC
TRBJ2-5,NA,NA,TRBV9,CASGVPGGARETQYF,TGTGCCAGCGGCGTGCCCGGGGGAGCAAGGGAGACCCAGTACTTC
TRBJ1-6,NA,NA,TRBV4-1,CASSHPRQSVEDSPLHF,TGCGCCAGCAGCCACCCCCGACAGAGTGTTGAAGATTCACCCCTCCACTTT
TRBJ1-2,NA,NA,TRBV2,CASSPLPQNYGYTF,TGTGCCAGCAGTCCCCTCCCACAGAACTATGGCTACACCTTC
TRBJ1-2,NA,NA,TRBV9,CASSVNPRGGEDGYTF,TGTGCCAGCAGCGTAAACCCCCGGGGCGGAGAGGATGGCTACACCTTC
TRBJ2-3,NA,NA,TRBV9,CASSVWDGSTDTQYF,TGTGCCAGCAGCGTCTGGGACGGAAGCACAGATACGCAGTATTTT
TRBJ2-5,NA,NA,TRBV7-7,CASSSGPQDNEQYF,TGTGCTAGCAGTTCAGGACCCCAGGATAATGAGCAGTACTTC
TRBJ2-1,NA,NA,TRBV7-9,CASSAPVGLSSQLF,TGTGCCAGCAGCGCTCCCGTGGGGCTCAGCTCTCAGTTATTC
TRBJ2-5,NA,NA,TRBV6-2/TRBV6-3,CASTLHRQETQYF,TGTGCCAGCACCCTACATCGTCAAGAGACCCAGTACTTC
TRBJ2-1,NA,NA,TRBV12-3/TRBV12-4,CASRFGTVSYNEQFF,TGTGCCAGCAGATTTGGGACGGTCTCCTACAATGAGCAGTTCTTC
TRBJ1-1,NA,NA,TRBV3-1,CASSQVLGVTEAFF,TGTGCCAGCAGCCAAGTGCTGGGGGTCACTGAAGCTTTCTTT
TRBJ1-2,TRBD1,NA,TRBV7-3,CASSPDRGRGYTF,TGTGCCAGCAGCCCGGACAGGGGGCGAGGCTACACCTTC
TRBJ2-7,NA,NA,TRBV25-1,CASSANRRPSYEQYF,TGTGCCAGCAGTGCGAACAGGCGGCCCTCCTACGAGCAGTACTTC
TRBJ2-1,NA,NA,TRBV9,CASSVATGAADEQFF,TGTGCCAGCAGCGTAGCTACGGGGGCTGCGGATGAGCAGTTCTTC
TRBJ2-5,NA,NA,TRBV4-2,CASSQGRSQVETQYF,TGTGCCAGCAGCCAAGGCCGGAGCCAGGTCGAGACCCAGTACTTC
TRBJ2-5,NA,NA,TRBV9,CASSVGYGRETQYF,TGTGCCAGCAGCGTAGGGTATGGGAGGGAGACCCAGTACTTC
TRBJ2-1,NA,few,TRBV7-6,CASSLAPGTSSYNEQFF,TGTGCCAGCAGCTTAGCGCCGGGGACGAGCTCCTACAATGAGCAGTTCTTC
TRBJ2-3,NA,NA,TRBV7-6,CASSFEWSTDTQYF,TGTGCCAGCAGCTTCGAGTGGAGCACAGATACGCAGTATTTT
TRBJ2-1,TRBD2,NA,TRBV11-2,CASSTIRVAGGLYNEQFF,TGTGCCAGCAGTACGATTAGGGTAGCGGGGGGCCTCTACAATGAGCAGTTCTTC
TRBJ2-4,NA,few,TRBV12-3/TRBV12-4,CASSFGTELAKNIQYF,TGTGCCAGCAGTTTCGGCACAGAACTAGCCAAAAACATTCAGTACTTC